The clone carrying this TCR beta chain was counted between two and nine times. This sample was included in a study of cytomegalovirus exposure and HLA in healthy donors. The study ran its PCR with 60 Vbeta and 13 Jbeta primers. Using immunoSEQ multiplex PCR, the repertoire was profiled, and TCRdb retains in-frame clones only, with some absent. The sample records 150,000 or so clones, more than 60% being singletons. CDR3 size: 14 residues. V was pared by 3 bases and J by 0 bases, with 9 bases between. Per the germline V gene, CDR1 is SGHTS and CDR2 is YDEGEE. The clonotype comes from a woman in her thirties or forties in good health and CMV-seronegative. The genes are TRBV5-8 and TRBJ1-1; TRBD1 might be the D (6 bases). Sequenced input: PBMCs. CDR3 DNA: TGTGCCAGCAGCTGGACAGCATTGAACACTGAAGCTTTCTTT. Its protein is CASSWTALNTEAFF.